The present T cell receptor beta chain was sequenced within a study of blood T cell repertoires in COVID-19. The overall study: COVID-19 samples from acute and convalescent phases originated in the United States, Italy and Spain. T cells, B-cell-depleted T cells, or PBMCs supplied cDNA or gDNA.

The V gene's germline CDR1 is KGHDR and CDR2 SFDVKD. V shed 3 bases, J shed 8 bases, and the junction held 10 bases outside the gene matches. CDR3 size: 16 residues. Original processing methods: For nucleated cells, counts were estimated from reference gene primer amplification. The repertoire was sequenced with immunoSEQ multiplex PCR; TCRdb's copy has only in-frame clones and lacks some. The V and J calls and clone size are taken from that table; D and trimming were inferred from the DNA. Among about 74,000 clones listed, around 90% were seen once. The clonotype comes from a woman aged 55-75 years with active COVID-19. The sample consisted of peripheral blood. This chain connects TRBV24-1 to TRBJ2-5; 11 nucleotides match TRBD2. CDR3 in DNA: TGTGCCACCAGTGATCTACCGACTAGCGGGATTGAAACCCAGTACTTC. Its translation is CATSDLPTSGIETQYF.